This TCR beta chain was captured by sequencing in a study of blood T cell repertoires in COVID-19. In the study overall: From T cells, B-cell-depleted T cells, or PBMCs came the material, which was cDNA or gDNA.

In the study's own analysis: By means of reference gene primer amplification, nucleated cell counts were estimated. The repertoire was sequenced with immunoSEQ multiplex PCR; TCRdb's copy has only in-frame clones and lacks some. V, J and clone size derive from that table, while D and trimming were established from the DNA sequence. In the table there are 100,000 to 150,000 clones, 88% of which are singletons. The CDR3 contains 16 residues. Trimming removed 3 bases from V and 3 bases from J; junction bases left unmatched: 11. Germline assignment: CDR1 SGHAT and CDR2 FQNNGV. This receptor was identified in a human donor in a cohort sampled during active COVID-19. Sequencing was done on a sample of peripheral blood. The chain recombines TRBV11-2 with TRBJ2-7; 7 bases are a match to TRBD2. CDR3 coding DNA: TGTGCCAGCAGCTTGGTCATGGGAGGGCAGAGCTACGAGCAGTACTTC. Translating it yields CASSLVMGGQSYEQYF.